Sequencing of this T cell receptor (beta chain) was carried out in a study of cytotoxic CD8 clonotypes in ibrutinib-treated CLL (dated by TCRdb to about 2021). Concerning the study at large: The cohort was composed of 11 relapsed/refractory and around 14 treatment-naive patients; IGHV unmutated status was identified in 17 patients. On average, each sample had approximately 250,000 productive templates and more than 75,000 productive rearrangements. Longitudinal samples were available for about 30% of the 86 trial participants. Cryopreserved peripheral blood mononuclear cells were collected before treatment, at response, and at either disease progression or sustained remission. Every remission and progressive disease sample was obtained while ibrutinib was still being received by the patients. Response samples were obtained after a median of 12 months of treatment, with a range of about 6 to 36 months. Responses were partial in roughly 24 patients and complete in 2; after median around 72 months follow-up, about 14 stayed in remission and roughly twelve progressed. Results the study describes overall, beyond this receptor: Sampling times were not matched between patients in sustained remission and patients whose disease was progressing, and lymph node repertoires were not examined. Clonality rose at ibrutinib response, remained stable during sustained remission, and dropped back toward baseline at progression. Public clonotypes were rare and either contracted or stayed stable during treatment, and the rise in clonality at ibrutinib response reflected the expansion of private clonotypes. At baseline, clonality was higher than in age-matched healthy donors and showed a strong correlation with circulating CD8+ T-cell counts.

The germline V gene (reference sequence) provides CDR1 MNHEY and CDR2 SMNVEV. From the cysteine through the phenylalanine, the CDR3 covers 15 amino acids. The retained sequence is limited to the CDR3, 45 bases, with the frame set at the first base. Trimming removed 4 bases from V and 7 bases from J, leaving 16 bases between the germline ends. The time point label for this specimen denotes: approximately eleven months on ibrutinib. For TCR beta library preparation, roughly 2.1 micrograms of genomic DNA was extracted from cryopreserved PBMCs. Longitudinal blood samples from CLL patients on ibrutinib monotherapy underwent high-throughput TCR beta sequencing. The patients were enrolled in a single-center, open-label phase 2 trial of ibrutinib monotherapy. On a MiSeq, deep resolution sequencing aimed for a depth between 1 in 1 million and 1 in 200,000 T cells, with each clonotype covered approximately 10x on average. TCR beta libraries were generated with the immunoSEQ hsTCRB Kit. Processing in the source paper ran as follows. ImmunoSEQ Data Assistant and ImmunoSEQ Analyzer were used for data analysis, and V, D and J genes were assigned according to IMGT definitions. Clonality, which ranges from 0 to 1, was calculated by subtracting the normalized Shannon entropy of productive rearrangement frequencies from one. Only overrepresented clonotypes making up at least 0.05% of the repertoire of each patient were included in the public clonotype analysis. About twelve repertoires from age-matched healthy donors, obtained from immuneACCESS, served as clonality controls. TCRdb retrieved this table from immuneACCESS and kept in-frame rearrangements only. Not all clones are present; in checked studies, unresolved V genes account for under half, and no reason is known for the remainder. V, J and clone size were drawn from that table, and D and trimming were deduced from the DNA. This sample gives 160,000 or so clones in total; roughly 77% of them show up just once. About 2.1% of the sample is in the top ten clones.

This clone was seen only a few times. The clone's antigen remains unknown. The sample holds no much larger clone one base away, and base qualities are not on file. The receptor chain draws on TRBV27 and TRBJ1-4; the D segment could be TRBD1, given 5 matching bases. This TCR derives from a human donor with chronic lymphocytic leukemia. This sample comprised PBMCs, obtained after 12 months of ibrutinib treatment. CDR3 sequence: CASSSPATGGEKLFF. Read as DNA, the sequence is TGTGCCAGCAGTTCACCGGCGACGGGGGGTGAAAAACTGTTTTTT.